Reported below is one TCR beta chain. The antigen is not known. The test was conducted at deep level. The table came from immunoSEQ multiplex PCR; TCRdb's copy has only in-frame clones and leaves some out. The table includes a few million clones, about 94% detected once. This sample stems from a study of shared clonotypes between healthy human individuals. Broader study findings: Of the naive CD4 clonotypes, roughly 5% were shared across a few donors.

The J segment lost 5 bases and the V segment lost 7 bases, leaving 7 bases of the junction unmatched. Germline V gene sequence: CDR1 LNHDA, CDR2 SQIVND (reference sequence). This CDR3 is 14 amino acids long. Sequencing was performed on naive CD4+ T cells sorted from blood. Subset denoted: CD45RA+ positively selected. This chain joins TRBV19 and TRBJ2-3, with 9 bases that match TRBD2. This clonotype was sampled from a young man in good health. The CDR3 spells CASMVAGAIDTQYF. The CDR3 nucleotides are TGTGCCAGTATGGTAGCGGGAGCGATAGATACGCAGTATTTT.